These T cell receptor beta chains were read from a single sample in a study of technical replicates of blood from several donors. Method: immunoSEQ multiplex PCR; TCRdb's copy keeps in-frame clones and lacks some. This table holds some 62,000 clones, 80% to 90% found once. Sequencing input: PBMCs. These receptors originate from a human donor in good health. Some clones in this sample may be carry-over from other donors' samples. The CDR3 runs from the conserved cysteine through the conserved F or W. A D gene is named only where the DNA matches it firmly. Size is omitted from some rows. Given values are once, few, many or a class for expanded clones.

v_call: TRBV4-2; j_call: TRBJ2-1; d_call: TRBD2; clone_size: .; cdr3_aa: CASSQDGTSGSYNEQFF; cdr3_nt: TGTGCCAGCAGCCAGGATGGGACTAGCGGATCCTACAATGAGCAGTTCTTC
v_call: TRBV4-1; j_call: TRBJ2-1; d_call: TRBD2; clone_size: .; cdr3_aa: CASSQHTLAGRRNNEQFF; cdr3_nt: TGCGCCAGCAGCCAGCATACGTTAGCGGGACGCAGAAACAATGAGCAGTTCTTC
v_call: TRBV6-5; j_call: TRBJ1-1; d_call: .; clone_size: .; cdr3_aa: CASRPRGGNTEAFF; cdr3_nt: TGTGCCAGCAGACCCCGGGGGGGGAACACTGAAGCTTTCTTT
v_call: TRBV5-1; j_call: TRBJ2-5; d_call: .; clone_size: few; cdr3_aa: CASSGYGSGGETQYF; cdr3_nt: TGCGCCAGCAGCGGGTACGGTAGCGGAGGAGAGACCCAGTACTTC
v_call: TRBV9; j_call: TRBJ2-1; d_call: .; clone_size: .; cdr3_aa: CASSPRDWANEQFF; cdr3_nt: TGTGCCAGCAGCCCCCGGGACTGGGCCAATGAGCAGTTCTTC
v_call: TRBV7-3; j_call: TRBJ2-6; d_call: TRBD1; clone_size: once; cdr3_aa: CASSSGTGSPGANVLTF; cdr3_nt: TGTGCCAGCAGCTCCGGGACAGGGTCCCCTGGGGCCAACGTCCTGACTTTC
v_call: TRBV7-2; j_call: TRBJ2-2; d_call: .; clone_size: .; cdr3_aa: CASSLDFSTGELFF; cdr3_nt: TGTGCCAGCAGCTTGGACTTTTCCACCGGGGAGCTGTTTTTT
v_call: TRBV4-2; j_call: TRBJ2-3; d_call: TRBD1; clone_size: .; cdr3_aa: CASSQGVRGHLPDTQYF; cdr3_nt: TGTGCCAGCAGCCAAGGTGTGAGGGGGCATCTCCCAGATACGCAGTATTTT
v_call: TRBV25-1; j_call: TRBJ2-1; d_call: .; clone_size: .; cdr3_aa: CASSEFRRENNEQFF; cdr3_nt: TGTGCCAGCAGTGAATTCCGACGGGAGAACAATGAGCAGTTCTTC
v_call: TRBV6-5; j_call: TRBJ1-3; d_call: .; clone_size: .; cdr3_aa: CASSQGHEGNTIYF; cdr3_nt: TGTGCCAGCAGTCAGGGACACGAGGGAAACACCATATATTTT
v_call: TRBV4-1; j_call: TRBJ1-4; d_call: .; clone_size: once; cdr3_aa: CASSQGRSWEKLFF; cdr3_nt: TGCGCCAGCAGCCAAGGTCGGAGCTGGGAAAAACTGTTTTTT
v_call: TRBV7-9; j_call: TRBJ1-1; d_call: .; clone_size: once; cdr3_aa: CASSLGAGVNTEAFF; cdr3_nt: TGTGCCAGCAGCTTAGGGGCAGGGGTGAACACTGAAGCTTTCTTT
v_call: TRBV5-4; j_call: TRBJ1-4; d_call: .; clone_size: .; cdr3_aa: CASSFEPSGNEKLFF; cdr3_nt: TGTGCCAGCAGCTTCGAACCCTCGGGTAATGAAAAACTGTTTTTT
v_call: TRBV6-6; j_call: TRBJ1-4; d_call: .; clone_size: .; cdr3_aa: CASKQGTNEKLFF; cdr3_nt: TGTGCCAGCAAACAGGGAACTAATGAAAAACTGTTTTTT
v_call: TRBV19; j_call: TRBJ1-5; d_call: .; clone_size: .; cdr3_aa: CASSMGSAQPQHF; cdr3_nt: TGTGCCAGTAGTATGGGGAGCGCTCAGCCCCAGCATTTT
v_call: TRBV7-9; j_call: TRBJ2-1; d_call: TRBD2; clone_size: .; cdr3_aa: CASSPQTSGYNEQFF; cdr3_nt: TGTGCCAGCAGTCCTCAGACTAGCGGCTACAATGAGCAGTTCTTC
v_call: TRBV30; j_call: TRBJ2-1; d_call: .; clone_size: .; cdr3_aa: CAWTSYNEQFF; cdr3_nt: TGTGCCTGGACGAGCTACAATGAGCAGTTCTTC
v_call: TRBV11-2; j_call: TRBJ2-3; d_call: .; clone_size: .; cdr3_aa: CASSLGWLARSTDTQYF; cdr3_nt: TGTGCCAGCAGCTTAGGATGGCTAGCGAGAAGCACAGATACGCAGTATTTT
v_call: TRBV4-2; j_call: TRBJ2-1; d_call: .; clone_size: .; cdr3_aa: CASSQDPQSYNEQFF; cdr3_nt: TGTGCCAGCAGCCAAGATCCACAGTCCTACAATGAGCAGTTCTTC
v_call: TRBV5-8; j_call: TRBJ2-1; d_call: TRBD2; clone_size: .; cdr3_aa: CASSLVGGTYNEQFF; cdr3_nt: TGTGCCAGCAGCTTAGTCGGGGGGACCTACAATGAGCAGTTCTTC
v_call: TRBV5-4; j_call: TRBJ1-1; d_call: .; clone_size: .; cdr3_aa: CASSSPTVELAEAFF; cdr3_nt: TGTGCCAGCAGCTCCCCAACGGTCGAATTGGCTGAAGCTTTCTTT
v_call: TRBV5-1; j_call: TRBJ1-2; d_call: .; clone_size: .; cdr3_aa: CASTMGGRRGYTF; cdr3_nt: TGCGCCAGCACCATGGGGGGACGGAGGGGCTACACCTTC
v_call: TRBV6-1; j_call: TRBJ2-7; d_call: TRBD1; clone_size: .; cdr3_aa: CASSEAQTGATRTYEQYF; cdr3_nt: TGTGCCAGCAGTGAAGCGCAGACAGGGGCAACAAGAACCTACGAGCAGTACTTC
v_call: TRBV15; j_call: TRBJ1-1; d_call: .; clone_size: medium-sized; cdr3_aa: CATSRDREGNTEAFF; cdr3_nt: TGTGCCACCAGCAGAGATAGGGAGGGGAACACTGAAGCTTTCTTT